The rows below give T cell receptor beta chains drawn from one sample of a study of blood T cell repertoires in COVID-19. Measured with immunoSEQ multiplex PCR; TCRdb has only the in-frame clones, and not every one. Counted here are roughly 40,000 clones, approximately 90% occurring once; the ten biggest clones make up about 10%. Material: peripheral blood. All receptors come from a man aged 25 to 40 with active or convalescent COVID-19. The CDR3 runs from the conserved cysteine through the conserved F or W. Each record gives: clone size, J gene, D gene, V gene, CDR3 protein, CDR3 DNA. The D gene is left open where the match is weak. Expanded clones get a size class; other rows say once, few or many, or leave the size out.

size: .
J: TRBJ2-1
D: TRBD2
V: TRBV5-1
CDR3: CASSLAEINEQFF
DNA: TGCGCCAGCAGCCTAGCGGAAATCAATGAGCAGTTCTTC

size: .
J: TRBJ1-6
D: .
V: TRBV10-2
CDR3: CASRGGRRVNSPLHF
DNA: TGCGCCAGCAGGGGGGGGCGTCGGGTTAACTCACCCCTCCACTTT

size: .
J: TRBJ2-3
D: TRBD2
V: TRBV12-3/TRBV12-4
CDR3: CASRGTSGSLQYF
DNA: TGTGCCAGCAGAGGGACTAGCGGGAGTTTGCAGTATTTT

size: .
J: TRBJ1-6
D: .
V: TRBV28
CDR3: CASSLVRRSSPLHF
DNA: TGTGCCAGCAGTTTAGTCAGGAGGTCGTCACCCCTCCACTTT

size: .
J: TRBJ2-2
D: TRBD2
V: TRBV7-9
CDR3: CASSFGGLAGVTGELFF
DNA: TGTGCCAGCAGCTTCGGGGGACTAGCGGGAGTCACCGGGGAGCTGTTTTTT

size: once
J: TRBJ1-2
D: TRBD1
V: TRBV27
CDR3: CASSSTGAGGYGYTF
DNA: TGTGCCAGCAGTTCGACAGGGGCTGGAGGGTATGGCTACACCTTC

size: .
J: TRBJ1-1
D: .
V: TRBV7-8
CDR3: CASSPKGTQNTEAFF
DNA: TGTGCCAGCAGCCCTAAGGGGACACAGAACACTGAAGCTTTCTTT

size: once
J: TRBJ1-1
D: TRBD1
V: TRBV6-5
CDR3: CASSYLPTGMNTEAFF
DNA: TGTGCCAGCAGTTACTTACCGACAGGGATGAACACTGAAGCTTTCTTT

size: .
J: TRBJ2-2
D: TRBD2
V: TRBV24-1
CDR3: CAVRESLAGVRANTGELFF
DNA: TGTGCCGTCAGGGAGTCCCTAGCGGGAGTCAGGGCGAACACCGGGGAGCTGTTTTTT

size: .
J: TRBJ2-5
D: TRBD1
V: TRBV5-5
CDR3: CASTLGDRETQYF
DNA: TGTGCCAGCACGCTCGGGGACAGAGAGACCCAGTACTTC

size: .
J: TRBJ2-3
D: TRBD2
V: TRBV6-4
CDR3: CASSESAGGTDTQYF
DNA: TGTGCCAGCAGTGAATCAGCGGGGGGCACAGATACGCAGTATTTT

size: .
J: TRBJ1-2
D: .
V: TRBV18
CDR3: CASSPPPRLGDNGYTF
DNA: TGTGCCAGCTCACCACCCCCCAGGTTAGGTGACAATGGCTACACCTTC

size: .
J: TRBJ2-5
D: TRBD2
V: TRBV11-3
CDR3: CASSLGARSGGEETQYF
DNA: TGTGCCAGCAGCTTAGGGGCTAGGAGCGGGGGAGAAGAGACCCAGTACTTC

size: .
J: TRBJ2-7
D: TRBD1
V: TRBV6-1
CDR3: CASSEAWDRATYEQYF
DNA: TGTGCCAGCAGTGAAGCTTGGGACAGGGCAACCTACGAGCAGTACTTC

size: .
J: TRBJ1-2
D: TRBD1
V: TRBV7-9
CDR3: CASSRPFDRGSYGYTF
DNA: TGTGCCAGCAGCCGACCTTTCGACAGGGGGAGCTATGGCTACACCTTC

size: .
J: TRBJ1-3
D: .
V: TRBV6-5
CDR3: CASCGQVGNTIYF
DNA: TGTGCCAGCTGCGGGCAGGTCGGAAACACCATATATTTT

size: .
J: TRBJ2-6
D: .
V: TRBV6-5
CDR3: CASSPGNSGANVLTF
DNA: TGTGCCAGCAGTCCGGGGAACTCTGGGGCCAACGTCCTGACTTTC

size: .
J: TRBJ1-1
D: .
V: TRBV5-1
CDR3: CASSGDIWGVEAFF
DNA: TGCGCCAGCAGCGGGGACATTTGGGGTGTGGAAGCTTTCTTT

size: .
J: TRBJ1-1
D: TRBD1
V: TRBV6-5
CDR3: CASRRGQGVTEAFF
DNA: TGTGCCAGCAGAAGGGGACAGGGGGTCACTGAAGCTTTCTTT

size: .
J: TRBJ2-1
D: .
V: TRBV20-1
CDR3: CSARDLREQFF
DNA: TGCAGTGCTAGAGATCTTCGGGAGCAGTTCTTC

size: .
J: TRBJ2-1
D: TRBD2
V: TRBV6-5
CDR3: CASQGLAAYNEQFF
DNA: TGTGCCAGTCAGGGACTAGCGGCCTACAATGAGCAGTTCTTC

size: .
J: TRBJ2-7
D: TRBD1
V: TRBV7-2
CDR3: CASSFRQGSDYEQYF
DNA: TGTGCCAGCAGCTTTAGACAGGGATCAGACTACGAGCAGTACTTC

size: .
J: TRBJ1-5
D: .
V: TRBV3-1/TRBV3-2
CDR3: CATSLGGIDQPQHF
DNA: TGTGCCACCAGCCTTGGAGGAATCGATCAGCCCCAGCATTTT

size: .
J: TRBJ2-7
D: .
V: TRBV5-5
CDR3: CASSLDLRGGHEQYF
DNA: TGTGCCAGCAGCTTGGATCTTAGGGGGGGCCACGAGCAGTACTTC

size: .
J: TRBJ1-2
D: TRBD1
V: TRBV6-5
CDR3: CASRQPGQGTSYTF
DNA: TGTGCCAGCAGGCAGCCGGGACAGGGAACAAGCTACACCTTC

size: few
J: TRBJ1-1
D: .
V: TRBV25-1
CDR3: CASSESARLNTEAFF
DNA: TGTGCCAGCAGTGAATCCGCCAGGCTGAACACTGAAGCTTTCTTT

size: .
J: TRBJ1-3
D: .
V: TRBV6-5
CDR3: CASSYSRGGGNTIYF
DNA: TGTGCCAGCAGTTACTCGAGGGGAGGTGGAAACACCATATATTTT

size: .
J: TRBJ1-1
D: .
V: TRBV7-2
CDR3: CASSPEDRPRAAREGAFF
DNA: TGTGCCAGCAGCCCAGAGGACCGACCGCGCGCCGCGAGGGAAGGAGCTTTCTTT

size: .
J: TRBJ1-3
D: .
V: TRBV6-5
CDR3: CASLTGSGNTIYF
DNA: TGTGCCAGCCTAACAGGCTCTGGAAACACCATATATTTT

size: .
J: TRBJ1-1
D: .
V: TRBV19
CDR3: CASRLGRGNTEAFF
DNA: TGTGCCAGCCGCCTGGGCAGGGGGAACACTGAAGCTTTCTTT

size: once
J: TRBJ1-2
D: TRBD1
V: TRBV25-1
CDR3: CASSARSGGGGIYGYTF
DNA: TGTGCCAGCAGTGCTCGCTCTGGAGGGGGCGGAATCTATGGCTACACCTTC

size: once
J: TRBJ2-3
D: TRBD1
V: TRBV5-1
CDR3: CASSPGQGAADTQYF
DNA: TGCGCCAGCAGCCCTGGACAGGGAGCCGCAGATACGCAGTATTTT

size: .
J: TRBJ1-1
D: .
V: TRBV28
CDR3: CASLSAARNPGTEAFF
DNA: TGTGCCAGTCTATCGGCAGCTAGGAATCCTGGGACTGAAGCTTTCTTT

size: .
J: TRBJ1-2
D: TRBD1
V: TRBV18
CDR3: CASSLGQGADGYTF
DNA: TGTGCCAGCTCCCTCGGACAGGGGGCGGATGGCTACACCTTC

size: .
J: TRBJ1-5
D: .
V: TRBV28
CDR3: CASSFEGRSNQPQHF
DNA: TGTGCCAGCAGTTTCGAGGGTAGGAGCAATCAGCCCCAGCATTTT

size: .
J: TRBJ1-1
D: TRBD1
V: TRBV7-9
CDR3: CASSSRGLNTEAFF
DNA: TGTGCCAGCAGCTCCAGGGGGTTGAACACTGAAGCTTTCTTT

size: .
J: TRBJ2-2
D: .
V: TRBV7-4
CDR3: CASSLVTGGANTGELFF
DNA: TGTGCCAGCAGCTTAGTTACGGGGGGCGCGAACACCGGGGAGCTGTTTTTT

size: few
J: TRBJ1-5
D: TRBD1
V: TRBV27
CDR3: CASSKRTGMIQPQHF
DNA: TGTGCCAGCAGTAAGCGGACAGGGATGATTCAGCCCCAGCATTTT

size: once
J: TRBJ1-1
D: TRBD1
V: TRBV7-2
CDR3: CASSITGVGTEAFF
DNA: TGTGCCAGCAGCATTACAGGGGTTGGCACTGAAGCTTTCTTT

size: .
J: TRBJ1-3
D: .
V: TRBV7-9
CDR3: CASSLSSSGNTIYF
DNA: TGTGCCAGCAGCTTGTCCAGCTCTGGAAACACCATATATTTT

size: .
J: TRBJ2-1
D: TRBD2
V: TRBV2
CDR3: CASSEGLRGGHEQFF
DNA: TGTGCCAGCAGTGAAGGGCTGCGGGGGGGACATGAGCAGTTCTTC

size: once
J: TRBJ1-2
D: .
V: TRBV11-2
CDR3: CASSSQGVHGYTF
DNA: TGTGCCAGCAGCTCACAGGGTGTCCATGGCTACACCTTC